This T cell receptor (beta chain) was documented in a study of regulatory T cells in long-lasting Graves disease. This clonotype was observed a handful of times. Building the TCR beta libraries relied on iRepertoire HTBI primers, and CDR3 regions underwent Arm-PCR. TCRdb reprocessed the multiplex PCR reads via MiXCR and lists one record per CDR3 protein. Among fewer than 600,000 distinct CDR3 sequences listed, roughly 23% were seen once. Indicated time point: persistent/refractory GD, antithyroid drugs over 5 years with positive TRAb. Making the TCR library involved RNA that had been extracted from PBMCs. This CDR3 contains 19 residues. Germline trimming cut 0 bases from V and 1 base from J; bases unmatched to any gene: 10. Germline-derived CDR1 and CDR2 are MNHEY and SVGEGT.

This receptor was taken from a female donor with Graves disease. Here the sequenced sample was peripheral blood mononuclear cells (PBMCs), taken when the disease was refractory, from a patient treated with antithyroid drugs. The genes are TRBV6-2 or TRBV6-3 and TRBJ2-2, with 8 bases that match TRBD1. The CDR3 loop reads CASSYSRAGGGLNTGELFF. DNA for the CDR3: TGTGCCAGCAGTTACTCGAGGGCAGGGGGCGGATTGAACACCGGGGAGCTGTTTTTT.